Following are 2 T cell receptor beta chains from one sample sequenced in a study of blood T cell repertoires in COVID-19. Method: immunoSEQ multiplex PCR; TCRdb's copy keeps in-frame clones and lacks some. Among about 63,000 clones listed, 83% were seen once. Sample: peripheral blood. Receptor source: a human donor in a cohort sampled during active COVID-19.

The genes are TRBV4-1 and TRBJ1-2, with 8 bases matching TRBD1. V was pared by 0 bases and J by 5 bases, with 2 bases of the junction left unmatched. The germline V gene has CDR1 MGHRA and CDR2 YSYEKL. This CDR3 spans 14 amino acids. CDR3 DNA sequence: TGCGCCAGCAGCCAAGACAGGGGGCGATATGGCTACACCTTC. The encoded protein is CASSQDRGRYGYTF.

CDR3 nucleotide sequence: TGTGCCACCCGGGGGTGGCAGGGGGCCGGGGGCTACACCTTC. Residues: CATRGWQGAGGYTF. V is TRBV6-5 and J is TRBJ1-2; 8 nucleotides match TRBD1. The junction had 15 bases not matched to a gene; V was cut back by 10 bases and J by 8 bases. Per germline, CDR1 MNHEY and CDR2 SVGAGI. The CDR3 has 14 residues.